This passage covers 4 T cell receptor beta chains from one sample sequenced in a study of T cells in Graves' hyperthyroidism and ophthalmopathy. Amplification yielded TCR beta CDR3 regions, with RNA transcripts as the source. In the first-round RT-PCR of the TCR CDR3, the HTBI primer set was used. TCRdb re-called the multiplex PCR reads with MiXCR, one entry per CDR3 protein. The sample holds under 750,000 distinct CDR3 sequences, about 17% seen once. Source material: blood. All receptors come from a woman aged 50 to 65 with Graves' hyperthyroidism that later progressed to Graves' ophthalmopathy.

This clonotype was counted at least ten times. The chain recombines TRBV5-1 with TRBJ1-1; TRBD1 agrees at 9 bases. The CDR3 spans 16 residues. From germline, CDR1 is SGHRS and CDR2 YFSETQ. V was clipped by 4 bases and J by 0 bases; unmatched bases: 7. CDR3 sequence: CASSRGTGTMNTEAFF. CDR3 coding DNA: TGCGCCAGCAGCCGCGGGACAGGGACTATGAACACTGAAGCTTTCTTT.

This clonotype has a count of ten or more. The chain is built from TRBV18 and TRBJ2-1, with a possible D match to TRBD1 (6 bases). Germline assignment: CDR1 KGHSH and CDR2 LQKENI. V lost 3 bases to trimming and J lost 4 bases, with 16 bases between them. The CDR3 consists of 16 residues. The DNA for the CDR3 is TGTGCCAGCTCACCCAGGGAACAGGGAGCTTACAATGAGCAGTTCTTC. Translation gives CASSPREQGAYNEQFF. Supplemented by reference TRBV18 and TRBJ2-1, the full variable domain reads NAGVMQNPRHLVRRRGQEARLRCSPMKGHSHVYWYRQLPEEGLKFMVYLQKENIIDESGMPKERFSAEFPKEGPSILRIQQVVRGDSAAYFCASSPREQGAYNEQFFGPGTRLTVL.

This clonotype was detected many times. This rearrangement joins TRBV4-1 to TRBJ2-2; either TRBD1 or TRBD2 may supply D (5 bases each). V lost 7 bases, J lost 8 bases, and 14 bases lay in between. The CDR3 spans 13 residues. Germline CDR1 is MGHRA and CDR2 is YSYEKL. CDR3 nucleotides: TGCGCCAGCAAAAAGGGGAGTGCGGGGGAGCTGTTTTTT. This gives the protein CASKKGSAGELFF.

This chain links TRBV19 with TRBJ2-3; 7 bases are a match to TRBD1. Trimming took 7 bases from V and 2 from J; bases not matched to a gene: 6. This CDR3 contains 14 residues. The germline gives CDR1 LNHDA, CDR2 SQIVND (reference sequence). CDR3 coding DNA: TGTGCCAGTACCCCCGACAGGGACACAGATACGCAGTATTTT. Its protein product is CASTPDRDTDTQYF.